A selection of T cell receptor beta chains follows, all from one sample in a study of T cell responses to AZD1222 COVID-19 vaccine. TCRdb keeps only in-frame clones here, not all; method: immunoSEQ multiplex PCR. The sample yields 140,000 to 150,000 clones, roughly 92% seen once. The sample here was peripheral blood, taken on day 0 of AZD1222 vaccination. The receptors come from an adult in good health. CDR3s include the opening cysteine and the closing phenylalanine or tryptophan. A D gene is named only where the DNA matches it firmly. Size is stated for part of the rows, as once, few or many counts, or as a class when the clone is expanded.

clone_size d_call j_call v_call cdr3_nt cdr3_aa
NA NA TRBJ1-2 TRBV5-1 TGCGCCAGCAGCTTGGAAGGAGACTATGGCTACACCTTC CASSLEGDYGYTF
NA TRBD2 TRBJ2-7 TRBV2 TGTGCCAGCAGATTGGGACTAGCGAGCTCCTACGAGCAGTACTTC CASRLGLASSYEQYF
NA NA TRBJ2-7 TRBV19 TGTGCCAGTAGTATCTCCCAGAGCTCCTACGAGCAGTACTTC CASSISQSSYEQYF
NA NA TRBJ2-1 TRBV6-5 TGTGCCAGCAATCCCTCCCAGCCTCCAGCCTTCTTC CASNPSQPPAFF
NA TRBD2 TRBJ2-3 TRBV14 TGTGCCAGCAGCCAACCTGGACTAGCGGGAGGGTCAGATACGCAGTATTTT CASSQPGLAGGSDTQYF
once NA TRBJ2-3 TRBV4-1 TGCGCCAGCAGCCAAGAGGGGTTTTGGACAGATACGCAGTATTTT CASSQEGFWTDTQYF
NA NA TRBJ2-2 TRBV5-6 TGTGCCAGCAGCTTGGTGGACACTTACACCGGGGAGCTGTTTTTT CASSLVDTYTGELFF
NA NA TRBJ1-6 TRBV5-5 TGTGCCAGCAGCTTATCGCAGAGCTCCTATAATTCACCCCTCCACTTT CASSLSQSSYNSPLHF
NA TRBD1 TRBJ1-5 TRBV19 TGTGCCAGTAGTATAGATGAGGGGGCTGGGGGGCAGCCCCAGCATTTT CASSIDEGAGGQPQHF
NA NA TRBJ2-7 TRBV10-3 TGTGCCATCAAAATGGGGAACGAGCAGTACTTC CAIKMGNEQYF
NA NA TRBJ2-7 TRBV30 TGTGCCTGGAGTACGGGGCAGGGTAGCGAGCAGTACTTC CAWSTGQGSEQYF
NA NA TRBJ2-7 TRBV19 TGTGCCAGTAGTATAAGTGGTCCCTACGAGCAGTACTTC CASSISGPYEQYF
once TRBD2 TRBJ2-2 TRBV5-4 TGTGCCAGCAGCACCCGGACTAGCGGGAACGCCGGGGAGCTGTTTTTT CASSTRTSGNAGELFF
NA NA TRBJ2-1 TRBV7-2 TGTGCCAGCAGCTTAGCGTGGGGAAGCTCCTACAATGAGCAGTTCTTC CASSLAWGSSYNEQFF
NA NA TRBJ1-5 TRBV12-3/TRBV12-4 TGTGCCAGCAGTTTAACGGGCAATCAGCCCCAGCATTTT CASSLTGNQPQHF
few NA TRBJ1-2 TRBV7-9 TGTGCCAGCAGCCTCGTAGGGGAAGATGGCTACACCTTC CASSLVGEDGYTF
NA TRBD2 TRBJ2-1 TRBV24-1 TGTGCCACCAGTGACGGTAGACTAGCGGGATATAACAATGAGCAGTTCTTC CATSDGRLAGYNNEQFF
NA TRBD1 TRBJ1-1 TRBV14 TGTGCCAGCAGCCCCAGGGGGCGCAGCACTGAAGCTTTCTTT CASSPRGRSTEAFF
NA NA TRBJ1-1 TRBV14 TGTGCCAGCAGCCAACTATCAGGGCTTCAGAATGAAGCTTTCTTT CASSQLSGLQNEAFF
NA TRBD1 TRBJ1-1 TRBV5-1 TGCGCCAGCAGCGACGAAGACAGGGGGCACACTGAAGCTTTCTTT CASSDEDRGHTEAFF
NA NA TRBJ2-6 TRBV7-9 TGTGCCAGCATCCCAGGTCGGGGCTCTGGGGCCAACGTCCTGACTTTC CASIPGRGSGANVLTF
NA NA TRBJ1-2 TRBV28 TGTGCCAGCAGTTCCCTGGAGGGTAACTATGGCTACACCTTC CASSSLEGNYGYTF
NA NA TRBJ1-5 TRBV30 TGTGCCTGGAGTGTGAACAGTAAACAGCCCCAGCATTTT CAWSVNSKQPQHF
NA NA TRBJ2-2 TRBV2 TGTGCCAACAGTGAGATGGGGGACACCGGGGAGCTGTTTTTT CANSEMGDTGELFF
NA NA TRBJ2-5 TRBV6-5 TGTGCCAGCAGGTTCCAAGAGACCCAGTACTTC CASRFQETQYF
NA TRBD1 TRBJ2-4 TRBV19 TGTGCCGGACAGGGGCAAAAAAACATTCAGTACTTC CAGQGQKNIQYF
NA NA TRBJ1-2 TRBV19 TGTGCCAGTAGTTCCTACAGGGAAATAGACTACACCTTC CASSSYREIDYTF
NA TRBD1 TRBJ1-2 TRBV6-6 TGTGCCAGCAGCCATACGGGGACAGGGTTGGTCTTTCGGGATCTCTATCGCTACACCTTC CASSHTGTGLVFRDLYRYTF
NA NA TRBJ2-5 TRBV10-3 TGTGCCATCAGTACTAGTCTGGAGACCCAGTACTTC CAISTSLETQYF
NA NA TRBJ2-3 TRBV3-1/TRBV3-2 TGTGCCAGCAGCCAAGATTTACGGAGTATCACAGATACGCAGTATTTT CASSQDLRSITDTQYF
NA NA TRBJ2-3 TRBV25-1 TGTGCCAGCAGTGTGGGTGTATGGGCGGATACGCAGTATTTT CASSVGVWADTQYF
NA TRBD1 TRBJ1-5 TRBV2 TGTGCCAGCAGGTGGGACAGGGGGAAGAATCAGCCCCAGCATTTT CASRWDRGKNQPQHF
once NA TRBJ1-5 TRBV12-3/TRBV12-4 TGTGCCAGCAGTCCGGACAGAAAAAGGCCCCAGCATTTT CASSPDRKRPQHF
NA TRBD1 TRBJ1-1 TRBV2 TGTGCCATTACCGGGACAGGGGGCCGCACTGAAGCTTTCTTT CAITGTGGRTEAFF
NA NA TRBJ2-5 TRBV2 TGTGCCAGCAGTGGGGCCCTTGGGGAGACCCAGTACTTC CASSGALGETQYF
NA NA TRBJ2-2 TRBV3-1/TRBV3-2 TGTGCCAGCAGCCAAGAGGGCAGGGCAAACACCGGGGAGCTGTTTTTT CASSQEGRANTGELFF
NA NA TRBJ2-5 TRBV10-3 TGTGCCATCCTCCCCCAAGAGACCCAGTACTTC CAILPQETQYF
NA NA TRBJ1-1 TRBV5-1 TGCGCCAGCAGCTTACCCTCTACAGGTTCGATGAACACTGAAGCTTTCTTT CASSLPSTGSMNTEAFF
NA TRBD1 TRBJ1-5 TRBV5-8 TGTGCCAGCAGCTTGGAGCAGGGGGCCCTCAATCAGCCCCAGCATTTT CASSLEQGALNQPQHF
NA TRBD1 TRBJ1-2 TRBV28 TGTGCCAGCAGTCGAGGGACAGGGCAAAACTATGGCTACACCTTC CASSRGTGQNYGYTF
NA NA TRBJ2-3 TRBV18 TGTGCCAGCTCAGCTTCCGGCATAACAGATACGCAGTATTTT CASSASGITDTQYF
NA NA TRBJ1-5 TRBV5-1 TGCGCCAGCAGCTCCGGAGTTAATCAGCCCCAGCATTTT CASSSGVNQPQHF
NA TRBD2 TRBJ2-1 TRBV9 TGTGCCAGCAGCGTATCGGGCGCGGGAGGTTACAATGAGCAGTTCTTC CASSVSGAGGYNEQFF
NA TRBD2 TRBJ2-3 TRBV5-4 TGTGCCAGCAGCTTGTTAGCGGGAGGGCCCACAGATACGCAGTATTTT CASSLLAGGPTDTQYF